Below are 27 T cell receptor beta chains sequenced from a single sample in a study of STAT5B mutations in CD4+ large granular lymphocyte leukemia. The repertoire was sequenced with immunoSEQ multiplex PCR; TCRdb's copy has only in-frame clones and lacks some. The sample lists some 21,000 clones; 75% were seen once. What was sequenced was CD4+ T cells from blood buffy coats. The origin of the receptors is a human donor in good health.

The chain recombines TRBV7-2 with TRBJ2-2, with D possibly being TRBD2 (5 bases). Between the trimmed V and J ends, which lost 2 bases and 4 bases, there was a span of 14 bases. This CDR3 contains 16 residues. Germline CDR1 and CDR2: SGHTA and FQGNSA. CDR3 nucleotide sequence: TGTGCCAGCAGCTTATTCCGGGCGGGTGGCACCGGGGAGCTGTTTTTT. Residues: CASSLFRAGGTGELFF.

The V and J genes are TRBV27 and TRBJ2-1, with 7 positions matching TRBD2. CDR3 length: 16 residues. Germline CDR1 and CDR2: MNHEY and SMNVEV (reference sequence). Trimming took 6 bases from V and 1 from J; bases not matched to a gene: 9. The CDR3 loop reads CASRGGRTASYNEQFF. The CDR3 DNA follows: TGTGCCAGCAGGGGGGGGAGGACTGCGTCCTACAATGAGCAGTTCTTC.

This clone has a handful of counts. The chain employs TRBV30 and TRBJ2-1; 9 nucleotides line up with TRBD1. From germline, CDR1 is GTSNPN and CDR2 SVGIG (reference sequence). J gave up 6 bases and V 3 bases, and 9 bases lay outside the gene matches. This CDR3 is 15 amino acids long. In DNA, the CDR3 is TGTGCCTGGAGGGCTCCCGGGACAGGGTCCAATGAGCAGTTCTTC. Protein product: CAWRAPGTGSNEQFF.

This clone was observed a single time. CDR3 nucleotide sequence: TGTGCCAGCCAACGGCAGGGGAAGCAGTTCTTC. Its translation: CASQRQGKQFF. The V and J genes are TRBV27 and TRBJ2-1; a possible D gene is TRBD1 (6 bases). The CDR3 contains 11 residues. V lost 8 bases and J 11 bases, leaving 13 bases between the germline ends. Germline V CDR1 and CDR2: MNHEY, SMNVEV (reference sequence).

The V and J genes are TRBV7-9 and TRBJ1-5, with TRBD1 identical over 8 bases. Per the germline V gene, CDR1 is SEHNR and CDR2 is FQNEAQ (reference sequence). This CDR3 is built from 16 residues. J was trimmed by 7 bases and V by 5 bases; bases with no gene match: 13. CDR3 DNA sequence: TGTGCCAGCAGCACCTCGACAGGGGATCGAAGCCAGCCCCAGCATTTT. It yields the protein CASSTSTGDRSQPQHF.

CDR3 in amino acids: CASSLYLSETQYF. The CDR3 nucleotides read TGCGCCAGCAGCTTGTATCTCTCGGAGACCCAGTACTTC. This chain uses TRBV5-1 with TRBJ2-5; D unclear. In germline, CDR1 is SGHRS, CDR2 YFSETQ. V lost 1 base and J 5 bases, leaving 9 bases between the germline ends. The CDR3 is 13 amino acids.

DNA for the CDR3: TGTGCCAGCAGCTTAGGCTCCCACACCGGGGAGCTGTTTTTT. Residues: CASSLGSHTGELFF. V and J are TRBV7-2 and TRBJ2-2; no definite D call. Germline loops: CDR1 SGHTA, CDR2 FQGNSA. Trimming took 1 base from V and 3 from J, leaving 6 bases between them. The length of the CDR3 is 14 residues.

This clone was recorded only once. The gene calls are TRBV7-2 and TRBJ2-7; 10 nucleotides agree with TRBD2. Germline V CDR1 and CDR2: SGHTA, FQGNSA. The CDR3 contains 14 residues. Trimming cost V 5 bases and J 3 bases; bases outside gene matches: 4. This chain's CDR3 is CASSRTSGNYEQYF. The CDR3 nucleotides read TGTGCCAGCAGCAGGACTAGCGGCAACTACGAGCAGTACTTC.

In its sample, this clone was seen a few times. The chain is built from TRBV19 and TRBJ1-2; no clear D. Germline V gives CDR1 LNHDA, CDR2 SQIVND (reference sequence). CDR3 length: 15 amino acids. Trimming pared 4 bases from V and 4 bases from J, leaving 16 bases between. This chain's CDR3 is CASSTHSARTYGYTF. The CDR3 nucleotides are TGTGCCAGTAGTACTCATTCGGCCAGAACCTATGGCTACACCTTC.

The rearrangement links TRBV2 to TRBJ2-1; TRBD2 aligns across 8 bases. CDR3 length equals 15 residues. Per germline, CDR1 SNHLY and CDR2 FYNNEI. The V segment lost 6 bases and the J segment 0 bases; nucleotides outside the gene matches: 4. DNA of the CDR3: TGTGCCAGCAGGACTAGCGCGACCTCCTACAATGAGCAGTTCTTC. The encoded protein is CASRTSATSYNEQFF.

This chain uses TRBV25-1 with TRBJ1-2, with D possibly being TRBD1 (5 bases). This CDR3 comprises 13 residues. Trimming removed 6 bases from V and 4 bases from J, with 12 bases in between. From germline, CDR1 is MGHDK and CDR2 SYGVNS. The CDR3 nucleotides are TGTGCCAGCAGCGCGACAGTGACCTATGGCTACACCTTC. Amino acids: CASSATVTYGYTF.

V usage is TRBV6-1 and J usage is TRBJ2-2; maybe TRBD1 (6 bases). Germline V CDR1 and CDR2: MNHNS, SASEGT. V gave up 8 bases and J gave up 4 bases, with 17 bases separating them. CDR3 length: 15 amino acids. The CDR3 coding sequence is TGTGCCAGCGGACAGTCTGGGTGGAGCACCGGGGAGCTGTTTTTT. Translation: CASGQSGWSTGELFF.

V is TRBV5-6 and J is TRBJ1-5, with a possible D match to TRBD1 (5 bases). Germline V CDR1 and CDR2: SGHDT, YYEEEE. This CDR3 is 15 amino acids long. Trimming removed 2 bases from V and 4 bases from J, with 13 bases in between. CDR3 loop: CASSFSGPGNQPQHF. The CDR3 DNA reads as TGTGCCAGCAGCTTCAGTGGTCCAGGGAATCAGCCCCAGCATTTT.

The rearrangement uses TRBV21-1 and TRBJ1-5; the table calls TRBD1, which could not be checked here. TRBV21-1 corresponds to a pseudogene. The CDR3 is 16 amino acids. CDR3 coding DNA: TGTGCCAGCAGCGCCTCTCAGGGTGGGCAGAATCAGCCCCAGCATTTT. It encodes CASSASQGGQNQPQHF.

This sequence joins TRBV5-1 and TRBJ2-7; no reliable D call. Per germline, CDR1 SGHRS and CDR2 YFSETQ. The CDR3 contains 11 residues. Trimming took off 0 bases at V and 2 bases at J, with 0 bases between the two ends. CDR3 sequence (DNA): TGCGCCAGCAGCTTGGCCTACGAGCAGTACTTC. Residues: CASSLAYEQYF.

This chain uses TRBV6-1 with TRBJ2-5, with 7 bases fitting TRBD1. The germline gives CDR1 MNHNS, CDR2 SASEGT. The CDR3 covers 16 residues. V lost 4 bases and J lost 9; bases outside the gene matches: 17. CDR3 protein: CASSVPTGQANVAQYF. As DNA, the CDR3 is TGTGCCAGCAGTGTGCCGACAGGGCAAGCCAATGTGGCCCAGTACTTC.

This chain connects TRBV15 to TRBJ2-1, with D perhaps matching TRBD1 (6 bases). The V gene's germline CDR1 is LNHNV and CDR2 YYDKDF (reference sequence). This CDR3 has 14 residues. The germline V and J ends were trimmed by 5 bases and 2 bases, with 10 bases remaining between them. This chain's CDR3 is CATSDRQPYNEQFF. The CDR3 DNA follows: TGTGCCACCAGCGACAGGCAACCCTACAATGAGCAGTTCTTC.

V usage is TRBV9 and J usage is TRBJ2-1; D remains unclear. The germline gives CDR1 SGDLS, CDR2 YYNGEE. Trimming removed 0 bases at V and 6 bases at J, with 16 bases between. CDR3 size: 16 residues. The CDR3 sequence: CASSVGLRGWSNEQFF. The CDR3 nucleotides are TGTGCCAGCAGCGTAGGTTTGAGAGGATGGAGCAATGAGCAGTTCTTC.

The rearrangement uses TRBV27 and TRBJ2-1; possible D gene TRBD2, 6 bases. The CDR3 covers 13 residues. Looked up from germline, CDR1 is MNHEY and CDR2 is SMNVEV (reference sequence). Trimming pared 8 bases from V and 2 bases from J, leaving 10 bases between. CDR3 amino acids: CASRDSPYNEQFF. CDR3 nucleotide sequence: TGTGCCAGCCGGGACTCTCCCTACAATGAGCAGTTCTTC.

J is TRBJ1-3 and V is TRBV18; no definite D call. The CDR3 covers 14 residues. Trimming removed 0 bases at V and 7 bases at J, with 10 bases between. The germline V gene encodes CDR1 KGHSH and CDR2 LQKENI. Written as DNA, the CDR3 is TGTGCCAGCTCACCACCGCCCCGTTTGAACACCATATATTTT. It yields the protein CASSPPPRLNTIYF.

The CDR3 spells CASSELGISSPLHF. CDR3 nucleotides: TGTGCCAGCAGTGAATTAGGGATATCTTCACCCCTCCACTTT. The rearrangement links TRBV25-1 to TRBJ1-6; D gene ambiguous. V lost 1 base, J lost 9 bases, and 10 bases lay in between. The CDR3 sequence is 14 residues long. Germline V gene sequence: CDR1 MGHDK, CDR2 SYGVNS.

The chain carries TRBV7-8 and TRBJ2-2, with 7 positions matching TRBD2. Germline trimming cut 7 bases from V and 6 bases from J; bases unmatched to any gene: 11. There are 15 residues in the CDR3. From germline, CDR1 is SGHVS and CDR2 FQNEAQ. The CDR3 nucleotides read TGTGCCAGCACTTTGGAGGCGGGAGCCTCCGGGGAGCTGTTTTTT. Its protein is CASTLEAGASGELFF.

V gene TRBV5-6 combines with J gene TRBJ2-6, with D unclear. Germline V gives CDR1 SGHDT, CDR2 YYEEEE. The CDR3 spans 17 residues. Deletions cut 2 bases from V and 0 bases from J, with 12 bases between. The CDR3 DNA follows: TGTGCCAGCAGCTTTGGGCAGTCCGTCTCTGGGGCCAACGTCCTGACTTTC. Encoded protein: CASSFGQSVSGANVLTF.

The CDR3 spells CASTGYSETQYF. As DNA, the CDR3 is TGCGCCAGCACTGGGTACAGCGAGACCCAGTACTTC. The gene calls are TRBV5-1 and TRBJ2-5; D unclear. The CDR3 is 12 residues long. With 6 bases removed from V and 5 bases from J, the gap between germline ends came to 11 bases. Per the germline V gene, CDR1 is SGHRS and CDR2 is YFSETQ. The whole variable domain, remainder taken from reference TRBV5-1 and TRBJ2-5, is KAGVTQTPRYLIKTRGQQVTLSCSPISGHRSVSWYQQTPGQGLQFLFEYFSETQRNKGNFPGRFSGRQFSNSRSEMNVSTLELGDSALYLCASTGYSETQYFGPGTRLLVL.

The chain uses TRBV30 and TRBJ1-2; 7 bases line up with TRBD1. The V and J ends lost 3 bases and 2 bases, in that order; junction bases with no gene match: 3. Per germline, CDR1 GTSNPN and CDR2 SVGIG (reference sequence). The CDR3 spans 13 residues. DNA of the CDR3: TGTGCCTGGAGGTCGACAGGGAACTATGGCTACACCTTC. This sequence encodes CAWRSTGNYGYTF.

This sequence joins TRBV28 and TRBJ2-2; D not certain. The CDR3 loop spans 15 amino acids. Germline V gene data show CDR1 as MDHEN and CDR2 as SYDVKM. Trimming took off 6 bases at V and 0 bases at J, with 11 bases between the two ends. CDR3 loop: CASSWARPNTGELFF. CDR3 DNA sequence: TGTGCCAGCAGCTGGGCCAGGCCGAACACCGGGGAGCTGTTTTTT. Looking up the rest from reference TRBV28 and TRBJ2-2 gives the full variable domain: DVKVTQSSRYLVKRTGEKVFLECVQDMDHENMFWYRQDPGLGLRLIYFSYDVKMKEKGDIPEGYSVSREKKERFSLILESASTNQTSMYLCASSWARPNTGELFFGEGSRLTVL.

This clone has a single count. V and J are TRBV6-5 and TRBJ1-2, with D possibly being TRBD1 (6 bases). Germline assignment: CDR1 MNHEY and CDR2 SVGAGI. V shed 6 bases and J shed 5 bases, with 19 bases lying between them. The CDR3 is made up of 15 amino acids. The CDR3 reads CASRPTGGGAYGYTF. In nucleotides, the CDR3 is TGTGCCAGCAGACCCACAGGTGGGGGCGCGTATGGCTACACCTTC.